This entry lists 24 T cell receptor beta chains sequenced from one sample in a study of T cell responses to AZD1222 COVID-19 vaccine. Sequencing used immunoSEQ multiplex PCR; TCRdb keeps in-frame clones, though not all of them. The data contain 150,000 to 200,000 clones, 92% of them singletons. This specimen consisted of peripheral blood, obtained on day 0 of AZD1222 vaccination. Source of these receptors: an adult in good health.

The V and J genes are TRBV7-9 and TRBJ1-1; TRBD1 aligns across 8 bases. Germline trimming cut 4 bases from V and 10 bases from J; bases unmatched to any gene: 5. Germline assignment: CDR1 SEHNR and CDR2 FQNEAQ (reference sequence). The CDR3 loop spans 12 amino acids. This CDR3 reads CASSSRTGTAFF. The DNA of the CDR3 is TGTGCCAGCAGCTCAAGGACAGGGACAGCTTTCTTT.

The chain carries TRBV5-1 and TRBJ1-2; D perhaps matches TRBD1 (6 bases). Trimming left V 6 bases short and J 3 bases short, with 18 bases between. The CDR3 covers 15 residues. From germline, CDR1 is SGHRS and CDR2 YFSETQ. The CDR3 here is CASKPSGGPYYGYTF. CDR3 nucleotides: TGCGCCAGCAAACCTTCGGGGGGCCCCTACTATGGCTACACCTTC. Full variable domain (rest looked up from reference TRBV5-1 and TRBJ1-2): KAGVTQTPRYLIKTRGQQVTLSCSPISGHRSVSWYQQTPGQGLQFLFEYFSETQRNKGNFPGRFSGRQFSNSRSEMNVSTLELGDSALYLCASKPSGGPYYGYTFGSGTRLTVV.

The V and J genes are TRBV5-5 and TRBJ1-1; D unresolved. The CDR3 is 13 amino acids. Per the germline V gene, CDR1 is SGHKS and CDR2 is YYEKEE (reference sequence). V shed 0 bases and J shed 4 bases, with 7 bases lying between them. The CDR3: CASSLGPITEAFF. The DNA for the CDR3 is TGTGCCAGCAGCTTGGGGCCGATCACTGAAGCTTTCTTT.

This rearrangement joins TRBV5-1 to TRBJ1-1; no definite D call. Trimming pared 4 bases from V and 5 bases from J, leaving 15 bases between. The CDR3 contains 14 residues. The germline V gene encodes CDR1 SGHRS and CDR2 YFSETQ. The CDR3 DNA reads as TGCGCCAGCAGCCCGGGCGGGGTTCGGACTGAAGCTTTCTTT. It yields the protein CASSPGGVRTEAFF.

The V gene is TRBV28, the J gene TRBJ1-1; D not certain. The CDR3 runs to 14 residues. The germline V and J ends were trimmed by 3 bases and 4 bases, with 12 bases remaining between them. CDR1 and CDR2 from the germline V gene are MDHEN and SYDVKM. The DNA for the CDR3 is TGTGCCAGCAGTTTGGGGATTTTGGCCACTGAAGCTTTCTTT. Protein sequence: CASSLGILATEAFF.

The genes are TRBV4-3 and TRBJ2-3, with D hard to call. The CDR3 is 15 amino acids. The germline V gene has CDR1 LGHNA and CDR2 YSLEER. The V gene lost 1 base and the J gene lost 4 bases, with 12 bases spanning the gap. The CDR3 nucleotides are TGCGCCAGCAGCCAAGCGGTCACCACTCCAGATACGCAGTATTTT. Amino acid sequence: CASSQAVTTPDTQYF.

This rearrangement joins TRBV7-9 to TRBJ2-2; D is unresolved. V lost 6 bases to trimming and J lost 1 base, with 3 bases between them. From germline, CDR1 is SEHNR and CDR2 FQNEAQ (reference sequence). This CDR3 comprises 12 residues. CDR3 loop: CASRLNTGELFF. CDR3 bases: TGTGCCAGCAGATTGAACACCGGGGAGCTGTTTTTT. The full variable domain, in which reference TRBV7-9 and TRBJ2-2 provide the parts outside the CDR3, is DTGVSQNPRHKITKRGQNVTFRCDPISEHNRLYWYRQTLGQGPEFLTYFQNEAQLEKSRLLSDRFSAERPKGSFSTLEIQRTEQGDSAMYLCASRLNTGELFFGEGSRLTVL.

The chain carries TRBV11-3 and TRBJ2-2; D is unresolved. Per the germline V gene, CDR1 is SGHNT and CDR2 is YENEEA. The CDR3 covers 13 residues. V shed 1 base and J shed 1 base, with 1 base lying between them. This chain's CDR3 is CASSLVNTGELFF. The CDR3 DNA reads TGTGCCAGCAGCTTAGTGAACACCGGGGAGCTGTTTTTT. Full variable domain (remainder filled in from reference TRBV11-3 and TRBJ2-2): EAGVVQSPRYKIIEKKQPVAFWCNPISGHNTLYWYLQNLGQGPELLIRYENEEAVDDSQLPKDRFSAERLKGVDSTLKIQPAELGDSAVYLCASSLVNTGELFFGEGSRLTVL.

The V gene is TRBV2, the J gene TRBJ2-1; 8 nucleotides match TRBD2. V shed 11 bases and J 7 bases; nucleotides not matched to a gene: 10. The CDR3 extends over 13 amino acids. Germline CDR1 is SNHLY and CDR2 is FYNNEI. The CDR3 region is CASRSGANNEQFF. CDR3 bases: TGTGCCTCTCGTAGCGGGGCCAATAATGAGCAGTTCTTC.

Here the CDR3 DNA reads TGTGCCAGCACCGGACAGGACTATTCACCCCTCCACTTT. Its protein product is CASTGQDYSPLHF. The chain combines TRBV11-2 with TRBJ1-6, with 7 bases that match TRBD1. J gave up 8 bases and V 7 bases, and 5 bases lay outside the gene matches. CDR1 is SGHAT, CDR2 FQNNGV, per germline. The length of the CDR3 is 13 residues.

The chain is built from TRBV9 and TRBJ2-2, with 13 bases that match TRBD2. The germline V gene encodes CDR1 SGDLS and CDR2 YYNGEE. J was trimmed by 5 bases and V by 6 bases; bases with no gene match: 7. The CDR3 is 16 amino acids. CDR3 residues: CASNPPGLAGTGELFF. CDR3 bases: TGTGCCAGCAATCCACCGGGACTAGCGGGGACCGGGGAGCTGTTTTTT.

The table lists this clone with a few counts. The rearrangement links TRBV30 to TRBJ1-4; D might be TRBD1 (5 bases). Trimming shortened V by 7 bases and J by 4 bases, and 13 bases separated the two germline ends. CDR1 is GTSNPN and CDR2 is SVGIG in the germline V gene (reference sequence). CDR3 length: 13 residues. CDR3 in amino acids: CALEKGFNEKLFF. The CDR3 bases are TGTGCCTTGGAGAAGGGGTTTAATGAAAAACTGTTTTTT.

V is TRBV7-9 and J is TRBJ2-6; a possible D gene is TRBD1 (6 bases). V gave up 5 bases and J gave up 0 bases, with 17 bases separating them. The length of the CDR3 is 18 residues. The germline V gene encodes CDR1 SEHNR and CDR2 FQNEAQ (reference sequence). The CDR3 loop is CASSPPLTGPSGANVLTF. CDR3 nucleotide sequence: TGTGCCAGCAGCCCGCCTTTGACAGGACCCTCTGGGGCCAACGTCCTGACTTTC.

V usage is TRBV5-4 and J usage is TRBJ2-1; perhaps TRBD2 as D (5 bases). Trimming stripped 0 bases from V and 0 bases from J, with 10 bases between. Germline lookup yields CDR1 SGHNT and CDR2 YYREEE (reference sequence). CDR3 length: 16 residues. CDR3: CASSLGGSSSYNEQFF. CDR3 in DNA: TGTGCCAGCAGCTTGGGCGGGTCGAGCTCCTACAATGAGCAGTTCTTC.

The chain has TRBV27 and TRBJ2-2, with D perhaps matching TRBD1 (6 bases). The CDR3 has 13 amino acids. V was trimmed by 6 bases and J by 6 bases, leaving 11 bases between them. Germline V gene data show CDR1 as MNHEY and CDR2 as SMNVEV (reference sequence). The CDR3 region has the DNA TGTGCCAGCAGCTTACAGGGACCCGGGGAGCTGTTTTTT. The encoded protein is CASSLQGPGELFF.

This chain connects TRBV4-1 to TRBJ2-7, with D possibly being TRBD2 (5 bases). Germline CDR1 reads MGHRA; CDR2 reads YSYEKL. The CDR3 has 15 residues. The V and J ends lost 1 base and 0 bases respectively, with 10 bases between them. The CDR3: CASSQVGGLSYEQYF. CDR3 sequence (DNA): TGCGCCAGCAGCCAAGTGGGCGGGCTCTCCTACGAGCAGTACTTC.

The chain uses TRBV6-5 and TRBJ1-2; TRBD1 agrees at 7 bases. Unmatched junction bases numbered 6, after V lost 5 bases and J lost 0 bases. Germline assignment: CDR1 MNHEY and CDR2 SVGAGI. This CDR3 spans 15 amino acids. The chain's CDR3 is CASSTTGTSNYGYTF. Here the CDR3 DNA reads TGTGCCAGCAGTACGACAGGGACCTCTAACTATGGCTACACCTTC.

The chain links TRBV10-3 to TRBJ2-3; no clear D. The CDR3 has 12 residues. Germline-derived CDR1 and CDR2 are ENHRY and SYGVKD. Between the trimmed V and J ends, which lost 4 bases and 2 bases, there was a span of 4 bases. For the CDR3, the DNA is TGTGCCATCAGTGGGCTCACAGATACGCAGTATTTT. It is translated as CAISGLTDTQYF.

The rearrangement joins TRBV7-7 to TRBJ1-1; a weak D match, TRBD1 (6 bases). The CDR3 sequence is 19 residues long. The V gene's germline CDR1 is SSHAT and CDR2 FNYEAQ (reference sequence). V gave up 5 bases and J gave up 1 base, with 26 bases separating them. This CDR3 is CASSPQVGGVLWANTEAFF. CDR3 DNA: TGTGCCAGCAGCCCCCAAGTAGGGGGGGTATTGTGGGCGAACACTGAAGCTTTCTTT.

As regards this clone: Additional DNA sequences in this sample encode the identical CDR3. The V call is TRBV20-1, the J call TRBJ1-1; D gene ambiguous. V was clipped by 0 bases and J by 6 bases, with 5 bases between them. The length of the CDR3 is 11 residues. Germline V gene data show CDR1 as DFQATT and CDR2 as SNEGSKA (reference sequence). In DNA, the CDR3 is TGCAGTGCTAGAGATTTGGCTGAAGCTTTCTTT. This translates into CSARDLAEAFF.

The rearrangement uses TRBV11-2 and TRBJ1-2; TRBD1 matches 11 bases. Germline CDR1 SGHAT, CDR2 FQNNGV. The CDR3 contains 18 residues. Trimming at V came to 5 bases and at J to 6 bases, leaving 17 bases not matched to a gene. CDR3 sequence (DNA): TGTGCCAGCAGCCGTTCGGGACAACGGGACAGGGGGTGGAATGGCTACACCTTC. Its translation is CASSRSGQRDRGWNGYTF.

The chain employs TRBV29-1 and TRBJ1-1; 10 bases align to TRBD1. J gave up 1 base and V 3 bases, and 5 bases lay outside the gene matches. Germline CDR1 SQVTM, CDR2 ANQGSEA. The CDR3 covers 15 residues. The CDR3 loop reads CSVERRDRGNTEAFF. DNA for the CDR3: TGCAGCGTTGAGAGACGGGACAGGGGGAACACTGAAGCTTTCTTT.

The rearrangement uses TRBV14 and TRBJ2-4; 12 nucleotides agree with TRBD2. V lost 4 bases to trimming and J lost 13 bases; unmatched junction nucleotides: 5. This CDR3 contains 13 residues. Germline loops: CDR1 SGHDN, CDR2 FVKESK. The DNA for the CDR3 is TGTGCCAGCAGCCGAGGGACTAGCGGGCTACAGTACTTC. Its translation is CASSRGTSGLQYF.

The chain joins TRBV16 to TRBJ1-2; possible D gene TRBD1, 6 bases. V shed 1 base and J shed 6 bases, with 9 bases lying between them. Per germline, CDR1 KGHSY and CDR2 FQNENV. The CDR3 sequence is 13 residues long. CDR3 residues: CASSQWAGDGYTF. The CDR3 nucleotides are TGTGCCAGCAGCCAATGGGCAGGGGATGGCTACACCTTC. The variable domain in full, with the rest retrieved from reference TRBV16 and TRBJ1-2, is GEEVAQTPKHLVRGEGQKAKLYCAPIKGHSYVFWYQQVLKNEFKFLISFQNENVFDETGMPKERFSAKCLPNSPCSLEIQATKLEDSAVYFCASSQWAGDGYTFGSGTRLTVV.